This TCR beta chain was retrieved from a study of CDR3 diversity in severe acne. Germline V CDR1 and CDR2: LNHDA, SQIVND (reference sequence). V shed 9 bases, J shed 6 bases, and the junction held 12 bases outside the gene matches. There are 15 residues in the CDR3. TCRdb passed the PCR reads through MiXCR, listing each CDR3 protein once. The sample yields approximately 97,000 distinct CDR3 sequences, under 60% seen once. There are many counts of this clonotype. Sequenced input: blood. This TCR derives from a male donor with acne. The chain combines TRBV19 with TRBJ2-1, with 9 positions matching TRBD2. The CDR3 reads CASSRGREGLNEQFF. In nucleotides, the CDR3 is TGTGCCAGCTCAAGGGGGCGGGAGGGCCTCAATGAGCAGTTCTTC.